These 15 T cell receptor beta chains share one sample of origin, sequenced in a study of blood T cell repertoires in COVID-19. TCRdb's table, derived via immunoSEQ multiplex PCR, lists solely in-frame clones and lacks some. The sample consists of tens of thousands of clones, over 75% of them appearing once. Sequenced sample: peripheral blood. The receptors come from a human donor with active COVID-19. The donor label of this sample is uncertain.

The chain recombines TRBV5-1 with TRBJ2-7, with 7 nucleotides matching TRBD2. The CDR3 runs to 13 residues. Germline V gene lookup returns CDR1 SGHRS and CDR2 YFSETQ. The trim removed 3 bases at V and 6 bases at J, leaving 6 bases unmatched. CDR3 in amino acids: CASSSGLVGEQYF. CDR3 nucleotide sequence: TGCGCCAGCAGCTCAGGACTAGTCGGCGAGCAGTACTTC.

This chain uses TRBV3-1 (or the pseudogene TRBV3-2) with TRBJ2-7, with D unresolved. V was clipped by 3 bases and J by 3 bases, with 6 bases between them. CDR3 length equals 12 residues. CDR1 and CDR2 (germline): LGHDT, YNNKEL (reference sequence). CDR3: CASSHLGYEQYF. CDR3 bases: TGTGCCAGCAGCCACCTAGGCTACGAGCAGTACTTC.

V gene TRBV7-3 combines with J gene TRBJ2-1, with 10 bases fitting TRBD1. The V gene's germline CDR1 is SGHTA and CDR2 FQGTGA. The CDR3 has 16 residues. The ends lost 5 bases at V and 4 bases at J; junction bases unmatched: 8. The CDR3 region is CASSPSPGQGYNEQFF. The CDR3 region has the DNA TGTGCCAGCAGCCCAAGCCCGGGACAGGGGTACAATGAGCAGTTCTTC.

The chain couples TRBV6-5 to TRBJ2-1; tentatively, D is TRBD2 (5 bases). CDR1 is MNHEY, CDR2 SVGAGI, per germline. The CDR3 loop spans 14 amino acids. Trimming took off 4 bases at V and 8 bases at J, with 15 bases between the two ends. The CDR3 is CASSSLARWDEQFF. The CDR3 DNA sequence: TGTGCCAGCAGTTCCCTAGCTCGGTGGGATGAGCAGTTCTTC.

This clone was detected only a few times. The chain recombines TRBV5-6 with TRBJ2-1; D gene unclear. The CDR3 sequence is 12 residues long. Germline values: CDR1 SGHDT, CDR2 YYEEEE. Trimming pared 2 bases from V and 15 bases from J, leaving 15 bases between. CDR3 DNA: TGTGCCAGCAGCTTCGGGTTGATGATGGGGTTCTTC. Its translation: CASSFGLMMGFF.

This sequence joins TRBV29-1 and TRBJ2-5; TRBD2 matches 8 bases. CDR1 is SQVTM and CDR2 is ANQGSEA in the germline V gene. This CDR3 is built from 14 residues. The V segment lost 5 bases and the J segment 8 bases; nucleotides outside the gene matches: 13. Written as DNA, the CDR3 is TGCAGCGTTAACACTAGCGGAGGGGGGCGTACCCAGTACTTC. Its translation: CSVNTSGGGRTQYF.

This chain links TRBV6-6 with TRBJ1-5; 8 nucleotides line up with TRBD1. Germline V gene data show CDR1 as MNHNY and CDR2 as SVGAGI (reference sequence). The junction had 3 bases not matched to a gene; V was cut back by 6 bases and J by 2 bases. This CDR3 spans 14 amino acids. In DNA form, the CDR3 reads TGTGCCAGCAGCGGACAGGGAGGCAATCAGCCCCAGCATTTT. Protein sequence: CASSGQGGNQPQHF.

The J gene is TRBJ1-5, the V gene TRBV6-5, with 7 bases matching TRBD1. Unmatched junction bases numbered 5, after V lost 6 bases and J lost 3 bases. Germline values: CDR1 MNHEY, CDR2 SVGAGI. The CDR3 has 14 amino acids. The CDR3 region is CASSSGTVNQPQHF. The CDR3, as DNA: TGTGCCAGCAGCTCCGGGACAGTCAATCAGCCCCAGCATTTT.

The V and J genes are TRBV7-2 and TRBJ2-7; 7 bases line up with TRBD2. Unmatched junction bases numbered 5, after V lost 1 base and J lost 2 bases. Germline V gives CDR1 SGHTA, CDR2 FQGNSA. The CDR3 totals 15 residues. Here the CDR3 reads CASSLGLADTYEQYF. The CDR3 nucleotides read TGTGCCAGCAGCTTAGGACTAGCAGATACCTACGAGCAGTACTTC.

The chain combines TRBV9 with TRBJ1-4; the match to TRBD1 covers 9 bases. V lost 4 bases to trimming and J lost 6 bases; unmatched junction nucleotides: 7. Germline V CDR1 and CDR2: SGDLS, YYNGEE. The CDR3 totals 15 residues. The CDR3 DNA reads TGTGCCAGCAGCCCTCGACAGGGGGAGTATGAAAAACTGTTTTTT. This gives the protein CASSPRQGEYEKLFF.

This clone occurred once. V and J are TRBV11-2 and TRBJ2-3; tentatively, D is TRBD2 (6 bases). Germline loops: CDR1 SGHAT, CDR2 FQNNGV. Trimming stripped 5 bases from V and 8 bases from J, with 29 bases between. The CDR3 length is 18 residues. CDR3 loop: CASSHTVSSGPGFGTQYF. CDR3 in DNA: TGTGCCAGCAGCCACACCGTATCGAGCGGGCCGGGGTTTGGTACGCAGTATTTT.

V is TRBV28 and J is TRBJ1-5; no firm D call. V was trimmed by 6 bases and J by 7 bases, leaving 16 bases between them. The CDR3 sequence is 14 residues long. Per germline, CDR1 MDHEN and CDR2 SYDVKM. The CDR3 nucleotides are TGTGCCAGCAGACCCGTCGTGGTCGGGCAGCCCCAGCATTTT. Translation gives CASRPVVVGQPQHF.

This chain connects TRBV9 to TRBJ2-7, with 11 bases that match TRBD2. V dropped 0 bases and J dropped 3; count of bases not matched to a gene: 5. Germline CDR1 SGDLS, CDR2 YYNGEE. The CDR3 consists of 16 residues. The CDR3 spells CASSVEGTSGLYEQYF. CDR3 DNA: TGTGCCAGCAGCGTAGAGGGGACTAGCGGCCTCTACGAGCAGTACTTC.

The gene calls are TRBV3-1 (or the pseudogene TRBV3-2) and TRBJ2-1; D is unresolved. Trimming shortened V by 2 bases and J by 0 bases, and 8 bases separated the two germline ends. CDR3 size: 15 residues. Germline V gene data show CDR1 as LGHDT and CDR2 as YNNKEL (reference sequence). The CDR3 spells CASSQSAGSYNEQFF. CDR3 coding DNA: TGTGCCAGCAGCCAATCGGCAGGCTCCTACAATGAGCAGTTCTTC.

This clone was counted between two and nine times. The CDR3 here is CSVEPGRSTDTQYF. CDR3 nucleotide sequence: TGCAGCGTTGAGCCAGGGAGGTCGACAGATACGCAGTATTTT. The chain combines TRBV29-1 with TRBJ2-3, with D perhaps matching TRBD2 (6 bases). Trimming took off 3 bases at V and 3 bases at J, with 13 bases between the two ends. The CDR3 extends over 14 amino acids. Germline-derived CDR1 and CDR2 are SQVTM and ANQGSEA.